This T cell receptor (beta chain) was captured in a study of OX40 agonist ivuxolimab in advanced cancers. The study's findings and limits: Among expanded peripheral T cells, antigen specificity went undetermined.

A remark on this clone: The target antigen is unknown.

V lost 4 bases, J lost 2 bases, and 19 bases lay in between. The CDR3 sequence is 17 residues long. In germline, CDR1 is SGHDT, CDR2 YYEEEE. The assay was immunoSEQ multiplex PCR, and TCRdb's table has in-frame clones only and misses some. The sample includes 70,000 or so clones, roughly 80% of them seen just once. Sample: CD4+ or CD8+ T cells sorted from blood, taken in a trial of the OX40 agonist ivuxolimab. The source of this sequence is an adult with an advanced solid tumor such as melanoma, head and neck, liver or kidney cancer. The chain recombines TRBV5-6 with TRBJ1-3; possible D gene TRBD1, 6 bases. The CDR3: CASSGSPLTGTGNTIYF. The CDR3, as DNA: TGTGCCAGCAGCGGCTCACCCTTAACAGGGACTGGAAACACCATATATTTT.